Below, 25 T cell receptor beta chains from the same sample are listed, as sequenced in a study of cytomegalovirus exposure and HLA in healthy donors. 13 Jbeta primers and 60 Vbeta primers were used for the PCR. The data were produced by immunoSEQ multiplex PCR, yet TCRdb's version contains in-frame clones alone and is incomplete. Among more than 140,000 clones, roughly 82% were seen once, and the ten largest hold 3.2%. What was sequenced was PBMCs. The receptors were gathered from a man younger than 35 in good health and CMV-seropositive.

This chain links TRBV10-1 with TRBJ2-7, with 9 positions matching TRBD1. The CDR3 is 14 residues long. Germline V gene lookup returns CDR1 WNHNN and CDR2 SYGVQD (reference sequence). V shed 3 bases and J 7 bases; nucleotides not matched to a gene: 7. The CDR3 is CASSDGQGPGEQYF. The CDR3 bases are TGCGCCAGCAGTGACGGACAGGGGCCGGGAGAGCAGTACTTC.

The table lists this clone with a count of one. The chain uses TRBV11-2 and TRBJ2-4; 7 bases agree with TRBD1. V dropped 5 bases and J dropped 0; count of bases not matched to a gene: 7. CDR1 and CDR2 from the germline V gene are SGHAT and FQNNGV. The CDR3 length is 16 residues. CDR3 sequence reads: CASSRPGQEAKNIQYF. CDR3 bases: TGTGCCAGCAGCCGCCCCGGACAGGAAGCCAAAAACATTCAGTACTTC.

V gene TRBV28 combines with J gene TRBJ1-3; 7 nucleotides align to TRBD1. V lost 6 bases to trimming and J lost 5 bases; unmatched junction nucleotides: 10. This CDR3 region has 15 residues. Germline V gives CDR1 MDHEN, CDR2 SYDVKM. Written as DNA, the CDR3 is TGTGCCAGCAGACCCTCTGACAGGGACCGAAACACCATATATTTT. Its translation is CASRPSDRDRNTIYF. The whole variable domain, filled in from reference TRBV28 and TRBJ1-3, reads DVKVTQSSRYLVKRTGEKVFLECVQDMDHENMFWYRQDPGLGLRLIYFSYDVKMKEKGDIPEGYSVSREKKERFSLILESASTNQTSMYLCASRPSDRDRNTIYFGEGSWLTVV.

A remark on this clone: Other DNA sequences within the sample encode an identical CDR3. The rearrangement links TRBV10-1 to TRBJ1-2; D gene ambiguous. The CDR3 runs 13 residues. Germline CDR1 is WNHNN and CDR2 is SYGVQD (reference sequence). V was pared by 0 bases and J by 5 bases, with 7 bases between. The CDR3 here is CASSESGSYGYTF. For the CDR3, the DNA is TGCGCCAGCAGTGAGTCAGGGAGTTATGGCTACACCTTC.

J is TRBJ1-2 and V is TRBV6-1; D perhaps matches TRBD1 (6 bases). Germline CDR1 is MNHNS and CDR2 is SASEGT. Trimming took 8 bases from V and 4 from J, leaving 14 bases between them. The CDR3 runs 13 residues. This CDR3 is CASGEQGAYGYTF. In nucleotides, the CDR3 is TGTGCCAGCGGCGAACAGGGCGCCTATGGCTACACCTTC.

This clone is a singleton in its sample. The chain is built from TRBV2 and TRBJ2-7; 9 positions agree with TRBD1. This CDR3 region has 13 residues. With 7 bases clipped from V and 4 bases from J, the junction kept 5 bases outside the gene matches. Germline V CDR1 and CDR2: SNHLY, FYNNEI. CDR3 in DNA: TGTGCCAGCACTCCGGGGACAGGGTACGAGCAGTACTTC. Protein: CASTPGTGYEQYF.

The gene calls are TRBV28 and TRBJ2-7, with TRBD2 matching over 15 bases. CDR3 length equals 18 residues. The junction had 11 bases not matched to a gene; V was cut back by 5 bases and J by 3 bases. Per germline, CDR1 MDHEN and CDR2 SYDVKM. The CDR3: CASSTGLGTSGRSYEQYF. The DNA for the CDR3 is TGTGCCAGCAGTACAGGCCTAGGGACTAGCGGGAGGAGCTACGAGCAGTACTTC.

The chain uses TRBV25-1 and TRBJ2-3, with D possibly matching TRBD2 (6 bases). Germline V gene sequence: CDR1 MGHDK, CDR2 SYGVNS. The CDR3 is made up of 16 amino acids. Trimming cost V 2 bases and J 2 bases, with 14 bases left between them. Here the CDR3 DNA reads TGTGCCAGCAGTGAAGTTGCGGGGAACCCCACAGATACGCAGTATTTT. This encodes CASSEVAGNPTDTQYF.

This chain joins TRBV11-2 and TRBJ2-1; 7 nucleotides line up with TRBD1. The J segment lost 9 bases and the V segment lost 6 bases, leaving 14 bases of the junction unmatched. The CDR3 covers 15 residues. Germline V gene lookup returns CDR1 SGHAT and CDR2 FQNNGV. The CDR3 DNA follows: TGTGCCAGCAGATTACCCCCTACAGGGGCGGTTGAGCAGTTCTTC. It encodes CASRLPPTGAVEQFF.

This rearrangement joins TRBV6-6 to TRBJ1-5; 7 bases map to TRBD1. The V gene's germline CDR1 is MNHNY and CDR2 SVGAGI (reference sequence). V dropped 5 bases and J dropped 2; count of bases not matched to a gene: 3. This CDR3 spans 14 amino acids. The CDR3 DNA reads TGTGCCAGCAGTAATACAGGGGGCAATCAGCCCCAGCATTTT. Translated: CASSNTGGNQPQHF.

This sequence joins TRBV10-3 and TRBJ2-7; 13 nucleotides line up with TRBD2. The CDR3 loop spans 14 amino acids. Trimming cost V 11 bases and J 2 bases; bases outside gene matches: 6. Germline V gene sequence: CDR1 ENHRY, CDR2 SYGVKD. CDR3 nucleotides: TGTGCCTCAACCGGGACTAGCGGGGCCTACGAGCAGTACTTC. Residues: CASTGTSGAYEQYF.

The chain links TRBV6-4 to TRBJ2-1; 9 bases match TRBD2. The CDR3 has 15 residues. Germline V gene lookup returns CDR1 MRHNA and CDR2 SNTAGT. Trimming cost V 4 bases and J 5 bases; bases outside gene matches: 6. CDR3 DNA: TGTGCCAGCAGTGGCGGGGGGGCTAATGACAATGAGCAGTTCTTC. This sequence encodes CASSGGGANDNEQFF.

The J gene is TRBJ2-1, the V gene TRBV6-1; unclear D gene. V was shortened by 2 bases and J by 5 bases, with 4 bases between the two germline ends. The CDR3 has 12 amino acids. Germline V gene data show CDR1 as MNHNS and CDR2 as SASEGT. The CDR3 loop is CASSEYNNEQFF. DNA of the CDR3: TGTGCCAGCAGTGAATACAACAATGAGCAGTTCTTC.

The rearrangement joins TRBV6-1 to TRBJ1-1, with D uncertain. The CDR3 loop spans 15 amino acids. Germline V lookup: CDR1 MNHNS, CDR2 SASEGT. V was clipped by 2 bases and J by 5 bases, with 15 bases between them. CDR3 amino acids: CASSELGLGVTEAFF. CDR3 coding DNA: TGTGCCAGCAGTGAATTAGGACTTGGGGTGACTGAAGCTTTCTTT.

This clone was picked up a small number of times. The chain has TRBV25-1 and TRBJ1-5; 8 nucleotides agree with TRBD1. V gave up 6 bases and J gave up 7 bases; unmatched junction bases: 5. In germline, CDR1 is MGHDK, CDR2 SYGVNS. CDR3 length equals 13 residues. In nucleotides, the CDR3 is TGTGCCAGCAGCGGACAGGGACGCCAGCCCCAGCATTTT. Its protein is CASSGQGRQPQHF.

This chain joins TRBV11-2 and TRBJ2-1; 7 positions match TRBD2. In germline, CDR1 is SGHAT, CDR2 FQNNGV. The CDR3 loop spans 17 amino acids. V trimming: 0 bases; J trimming: 3 bases; junction bases outside the gene matches: 8. CDR3 residues: CASSLDPTGGIYNEQFF. In nucleotides, the CDR3 is TGTGCCAGCAGCTTAGATCCGACGGGAGGAATCTACAATGAGCAGTTCTTC.

Of note for this clone: This is likely a read error, given that the CDR3 carries no conserved phenylalanine or tryptophan at its end. The genes are TRBV10-2 and TRBJ1-1; TRBD1 might be the D (5 bases). Between the trimmed V and J ends, which lost 6 bases and 3 bases, there was a span of 14 bases. Germline V gene sequence: CDR1 WSHSY, CDR2 SAAADI. The CDR3 length is 14 residues. In nucleotides, the CDR3 is TGCGCCAGCAGAGTCCTGGGAGGGGACACTGAAGCTTTCCTT. Residues: CASRVLGGDTEAFL.

Note on this clone: In the same sample, other DNA sequences code for this CDR3. The chain links TRBV6-6 to TRBJ2-5; D call uncertain. The CDR3 extends over 12 amino acids. Germline CDR1 MNHNY, CDR2 SVGAGI (reference sequence). V lost 0 bases to trimming and J lost 4 bases, with 3 bases between them. CDR3 sequence (DNA): TGTGCCAGCAGTTACTCTAGAGAGACCCAGTACTTC. Its protein product is CASSYSRETQYF.

This chain connects TRBV25-1 to TRBJ2-2; TRBD1 aligns across 9 bases. Germline trimming cut 6 bases from V and 4 bases from J; bases unmatched to any gene: 6. Germline CDR1 is MGHDK and CDR2 is SYGVNS. This CDR3 has 15 amino acids. CDR3 bases: TGTGCCAGCAGAGTGGGACAGGGTAGCACCGGGGAGCTGTTTTTT. Protein: CASRVGQGSTGELFF.

CDR3 region: CASSVGAEDQPQHF. The CDR3 DNA reads TGTGCCAGCAGCGTAGGGGCCGAAGATCAGCCCCAGCATTTT. The V gene is TRBV9, the J gene TRBJ1-5; D is unclear. V lost 0 bases to trimming and J lost 5 bases, with 9 bases between them. CDR1 and CDR2 from the germline V gene are SGDLS and YYNGEE. CDR3 length: 14 residues.

This chain links TRBV2 with TRBJ1-5; D is unclear. The germline V gene has CDR1 SNHLY and CDR2 FYNNEI. V was pared by 7 bases and J by 6 bases, with 13 bases between. This CDR3 is 13 amino acids long. The CDR3: CASKRRETQPQHF. In DNA, the CDR3 is TGTGCCAGCAAAAGGAGAGAGACTCAGCCCCAGCATTTT.

In this sample, this clone turned up once. The chain employs TRBV7-2 and TRBJ2-2; D not certain. V lost 2 bases and J lost 4, with 11 bases in between. This CDR3 comprises 15 residues. Germline V lookup: CDR1 SGHTA, CDR2 FQGNSA. The DNA for the CDR3 is TGTGCCAGCAGCTTAACTCCGCGAAGCACCGGGGAGCTGTTTTTT. Protein product: CASSLTPRSTGELFF.

The chain combines TRBV19 with TRBJ2-7; TRBD1 is a possible D gene (5 bases). Trimming cost V 4 bases and J 5 bases, with 12 bases left between them. The CDR3 runs to 13 residues. CDR1 and CDR2 (germline): LNHDA, SQIVND (reference sequence). In DNA, the CDR3 is TGTGCCAGTAGTAATCGGGCAGGGAACGAGCAGTACTTC. It is translated as CASSNRAGNEQYF.

This chain connects TRBV5-1 to TRBJ2-7; a possible D gene is TRBD1 (6 bases). The CDR3 runs to 14 residues. Trimming removed 6 bases from V and 4 bases from J, with 17 bases in between. In germline, CDR1 is SGHRS, CDR2 YFSETQ. CDR3 DNA sequence: TGCGCCAGCACAGAGCCGGGACACTCGTACGAGCAGTACTTC. Encoded protein: CASTEPGHSYEQYF. Looking up the rest from reference TRBV5-1 and TRBJ2-7 gives the full variable domain: KAGVTQTPRYLIKTRGQQVTLSCSPISGHRSVSWYQQTPGQGLQFLFEYFSETQRNKGNFPGRFSGRQFSNSRSEMNVSTLELGDSALYLCASTEPGHSYEQYFGPGTRLTVT.

The chain couples TRBV13 to TRBJ2-1; D is perhaps TRBD2 (5 bases). This CDR3 region has 13 residues. Germline loops: CDR1 PRHDT, CDR2 FYEKMQ (reference sequence). V shed 0 bases and J shed 9 bases, with 9 bases lying between them. The CDR3 spells CASSLGRSGEQFF. The CDR3 region has the DNA TGTGCCAGCAGCTTAGGCCGAAGCGGTGAGCAGTTCTTC.